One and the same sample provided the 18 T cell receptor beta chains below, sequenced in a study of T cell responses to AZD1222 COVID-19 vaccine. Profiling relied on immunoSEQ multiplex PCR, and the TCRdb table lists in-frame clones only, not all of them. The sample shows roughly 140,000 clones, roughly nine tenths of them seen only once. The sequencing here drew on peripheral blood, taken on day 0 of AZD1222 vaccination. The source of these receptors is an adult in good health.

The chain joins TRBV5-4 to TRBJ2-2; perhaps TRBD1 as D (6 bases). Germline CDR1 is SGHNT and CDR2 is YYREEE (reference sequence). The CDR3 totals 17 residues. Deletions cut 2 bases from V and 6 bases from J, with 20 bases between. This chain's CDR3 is CASSFISLGAVSGELFF. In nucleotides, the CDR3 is TGTGCCAGCAGCTTCATTTCCCTGGGGGCCGTGTCCGGGGAGCTGTTTTTT.

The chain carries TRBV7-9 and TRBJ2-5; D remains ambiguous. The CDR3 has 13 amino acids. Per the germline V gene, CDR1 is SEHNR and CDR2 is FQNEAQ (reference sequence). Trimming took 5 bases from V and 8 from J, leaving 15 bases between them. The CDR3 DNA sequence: TGTGCCAGCAGCGCAGCCGTTGGCTTAACCCAGTACTTC. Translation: CASSAAVGLTQYF. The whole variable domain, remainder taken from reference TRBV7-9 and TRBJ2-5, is DTGVSQNPRHKITKRGQNVTFRCDPISEHNRLYWYRQTLGQGPEFLTYFQNEAQLEKSRLLSDRFSAERPKGSFSTLEIQRTEQGDSAMYLCASSAAVGLTQYFGPGTRLLVL.

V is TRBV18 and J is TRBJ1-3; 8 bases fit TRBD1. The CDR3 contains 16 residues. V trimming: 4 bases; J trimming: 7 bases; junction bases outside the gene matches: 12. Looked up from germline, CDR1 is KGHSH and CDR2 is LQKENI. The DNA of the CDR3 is TGTGCCAGCTCACTTCAGCCCCTTCAGGGGGCGAACACCATATATTTT. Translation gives CASSLQPLQGANTIYF.

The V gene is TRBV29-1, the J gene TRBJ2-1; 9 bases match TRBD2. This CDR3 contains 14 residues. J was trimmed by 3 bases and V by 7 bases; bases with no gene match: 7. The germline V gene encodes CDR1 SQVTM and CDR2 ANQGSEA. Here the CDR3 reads CSESTSGGYNEQFF. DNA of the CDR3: TGCAGCGAATCGACTAGCGGAGGCTACAATGAGCAGTTCTTC.

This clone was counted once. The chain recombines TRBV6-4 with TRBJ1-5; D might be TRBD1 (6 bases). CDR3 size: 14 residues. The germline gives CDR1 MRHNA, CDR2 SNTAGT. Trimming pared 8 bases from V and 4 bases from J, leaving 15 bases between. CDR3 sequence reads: CASPYGQSNQPQHF. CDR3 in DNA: TGTGCCAGCCCCTACGGACAGAGTAATCAGCCCCAGCATTTT.

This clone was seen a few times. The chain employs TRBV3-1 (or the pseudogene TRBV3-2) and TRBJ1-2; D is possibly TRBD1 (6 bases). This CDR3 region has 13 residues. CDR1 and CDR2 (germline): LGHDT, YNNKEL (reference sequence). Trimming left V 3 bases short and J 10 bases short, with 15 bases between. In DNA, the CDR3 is TGTGCCAGCAGCCAGGAGCTGGGGGGCGCCTACACCTTC. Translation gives CASSQELGGAYTF.

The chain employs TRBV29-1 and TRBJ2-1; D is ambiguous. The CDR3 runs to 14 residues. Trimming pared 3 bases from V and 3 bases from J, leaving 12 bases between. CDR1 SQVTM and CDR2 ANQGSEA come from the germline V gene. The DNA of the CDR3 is TGCAGCGTTGACCAGCGAGGAATCTACAATGAGCAGTTCTTC. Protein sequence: CSVDQRGIYNEQFF.

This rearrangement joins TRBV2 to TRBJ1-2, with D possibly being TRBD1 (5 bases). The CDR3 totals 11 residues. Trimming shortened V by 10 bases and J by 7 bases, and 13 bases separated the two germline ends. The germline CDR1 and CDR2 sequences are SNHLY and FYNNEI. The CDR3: CATYRGPGYTF. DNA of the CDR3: TGTGCCACCTACCGGGGACCTGGCTACACCTTC.

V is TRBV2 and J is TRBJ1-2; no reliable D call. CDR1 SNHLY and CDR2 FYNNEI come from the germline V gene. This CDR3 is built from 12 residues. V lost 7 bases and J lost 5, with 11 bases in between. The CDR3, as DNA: TGTGCCAGCAACCCGGGCCCTTATGGCTACACCTTC. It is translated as CASNPGPYGYTF.

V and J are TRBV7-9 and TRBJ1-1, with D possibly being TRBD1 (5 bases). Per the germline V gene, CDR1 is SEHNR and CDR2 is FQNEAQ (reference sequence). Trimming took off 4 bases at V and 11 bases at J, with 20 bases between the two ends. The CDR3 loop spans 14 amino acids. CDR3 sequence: CASSWGPSGRQAFF. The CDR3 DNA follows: TGTGCCAGCAGCTGGGGACCGTCCGGCCGCCAGGCTTTCTTT.

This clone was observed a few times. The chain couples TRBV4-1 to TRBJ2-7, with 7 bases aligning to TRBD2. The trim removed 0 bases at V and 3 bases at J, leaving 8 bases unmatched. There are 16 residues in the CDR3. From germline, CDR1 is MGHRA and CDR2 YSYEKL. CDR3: CASSQDPAGDDYEQYF. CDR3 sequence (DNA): TGCGCCAGCAGCCAAGATCCCGCGGGGGATGACTACGAGCAGTACTTC.

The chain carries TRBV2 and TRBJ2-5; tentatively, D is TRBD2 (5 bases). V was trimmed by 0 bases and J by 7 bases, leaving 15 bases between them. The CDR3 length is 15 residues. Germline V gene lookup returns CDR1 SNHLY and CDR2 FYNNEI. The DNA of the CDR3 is TGTGCCAGCAGTGAAGCGACGTTGACTGAGGGGACCCAGTACTTC. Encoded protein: CASSEATLTEGTQYF.

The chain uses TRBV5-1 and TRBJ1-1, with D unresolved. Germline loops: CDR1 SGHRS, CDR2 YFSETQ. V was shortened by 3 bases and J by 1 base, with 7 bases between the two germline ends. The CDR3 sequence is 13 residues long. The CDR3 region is CASSSDANTEAFF. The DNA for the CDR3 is TGCGCCAGCAGCTCTGACGCGAACACTGAAGCTTTCTTT.

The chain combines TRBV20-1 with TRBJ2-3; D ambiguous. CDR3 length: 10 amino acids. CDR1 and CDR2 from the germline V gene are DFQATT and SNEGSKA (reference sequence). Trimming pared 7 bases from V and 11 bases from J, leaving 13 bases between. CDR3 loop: CSVLGFEQYF. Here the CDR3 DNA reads TGCAGTGTCTTGGGCTTCGAGCAGTATTTT.

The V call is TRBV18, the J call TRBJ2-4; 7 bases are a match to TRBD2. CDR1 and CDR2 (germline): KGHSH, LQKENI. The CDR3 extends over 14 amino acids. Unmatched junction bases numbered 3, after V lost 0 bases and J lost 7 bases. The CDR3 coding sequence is TGTGCCAGCTCACCACCGACTAGCAGTAACATTCAGTACTTC. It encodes CASSPPTSSNIQYF.

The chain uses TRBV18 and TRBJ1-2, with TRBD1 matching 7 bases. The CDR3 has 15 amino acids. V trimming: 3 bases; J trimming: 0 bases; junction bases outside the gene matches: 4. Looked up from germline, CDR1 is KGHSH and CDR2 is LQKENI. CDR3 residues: CASSPQGDANYGYTF. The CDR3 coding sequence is TGTGCCAGCTCACCCCAGGGGGACGCTAACTATGGCTACACCTTC.

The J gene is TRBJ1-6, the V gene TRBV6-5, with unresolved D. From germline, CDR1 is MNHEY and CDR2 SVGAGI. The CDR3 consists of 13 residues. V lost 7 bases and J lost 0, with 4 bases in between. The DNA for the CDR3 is TGTGCCAGCAAGAGCTCCTATAATTCACCCCTCCACTTT. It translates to CASKSSYNSPLHF.

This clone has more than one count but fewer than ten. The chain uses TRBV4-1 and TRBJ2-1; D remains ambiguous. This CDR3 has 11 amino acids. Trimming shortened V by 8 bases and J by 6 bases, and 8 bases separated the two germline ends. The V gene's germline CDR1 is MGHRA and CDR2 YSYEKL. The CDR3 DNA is TGCGCCAGCGGCCGCGGCAATGAGCAGTTCTTC. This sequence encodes CASGRGNEQFF.